This note documents a single TCR beta chain sequence. Its antigen is unknown. This sample is part of a study of cytomegalovirus exposure and HLA in healthy donors. General study findings and limits: It was approximately 150 TCR beta chains that were listed as cytomegalovirus-associated. A later analysis reportedly identified an Asian-associated ancestry cluster as carrying fewer N-insertions than the approximately 730-donor mean. High sensitivity and specificity were reportedly achieved when the classifier diagnosed cytomegalovirus status.

With V trimmed by 5 bases and J by 9 bases, 6 bases remained unmatched. Looked up from germline, CDR1 is SGHNT and CDR2 is YENEEA. The CDR3 totals 13 residues. Primers: 60 Vbeta forward and 13 Jbeta reverse. Method: immunoSEQ multiplex PCR; TCRdb's copy keeps in-frame clones and lacks some. Seen here are approximately 54,000 clones, less than 85% observed once, and the top ten hold just over 3%. The receptor was derived from a woman between 18 and 29 years old in good health and CMV-seronegative. Sequencing used PBMCs. The rearrangement joins TRBV11-3 to TRBJ2-1; 8 nucleotides align to TRBD2. For the CDR3, the DNA is TGTGCCAGCAGCGCCGGTGGACTAGCTGAGCAGTTCTTC. Amino acids: CASSAGGLAEQFF.